This TCR beta chain was documented in a study of blood T cell repertoires in COVID-19 (dated by TCRdb to 2020 to 2021). Looking at the study overall: Recovered participants in ImmuneRACE Cohort 3 were defined as having two consecutive negative NP/OP PCR tests, clearance from a healthcare professional, or resolution of symptoms. The collaborator samples originated in the United States, Italy and Spain and spanned the acute and convalescent phases of COVID-19. The material from the prospective study consisted of cDNA or gDNA derived from T cells, B-cell-depleted T cells, or PBMCs. Subjects who had been exposed to COVID-19, were actively infected with it, or had recovered from it provided the deeply sampled blood TCRbeta repertoires that made up the dataset. The repertoires were released in a freely available public database meant as a resource for research on the immune response to SARS-CoV-2. Samples were obtained from the ongoing ImmuneRACE study (first 160 participants) and from 1,254 subjects provided by 6 global collaborators. Sample metadata almost always included a de-identified subject ID, COVID-19 status, age in years and sex. Where available, HLA class I and class II types were taken from metadata supplied by the sample provider and were not determined by assay-based typing. The research as a whole found: Clinical and demographic metadata were provided uncurated, with the amount varying by source and participant.

The CDR3 covers 14 residues, taking in both the cysteine and the phenylalanine. Only the CDR3 region is kept as DNA, spanning 42 bases read in frame from base 1. From the germline V gene, CDR1 is SGHRS and CDR2 is YFSETQ. After removal of 1 base from V and 7 bases from J, the junction retains 2 bases not matched to a gene. On this clone: This receptor's antigen is unknown. The sample holds no much larger clone one base away, and base qualities are not on file.

Participants in the prospective study were enrolled through a virtual design, were aged roughly 18 to 100 years, and lived in about two dozen United States geographic areas. To assign participants to cohorts, the prospective study relied on clinical history that participants themselves reported in a screening survey and a study questionnaire. In the prospective study, whole blood, serum and a nasopharyngeal or oropharyngeal swab were collected from each participant by mobile phlebotomists. Over a roughly 2-month period, participants in the prospective study had the option of providing additional blood draws and questionnaires. Before DNA extraction, blood samples from the prospective study were shipped at room temperature or frozen. TCRbeta CDR3 regions were amplified from genomic DNA using the immunoSEQ Assay, a bias-controlled multiplex PCR. The original methods were these. The number of nucleated cells in each sample was estimated by amplification of reference gene primers within the assay. Sequence reads were collapsed and filtered to measure the absolute abundance of every unique TCRbeta CDR3 rearrangement. For each sample, productive Simpson clonality was calculated as the square root of Simpson's diversity index across productive rearrangements. TCRdb mirrors the immuneACCESS table, restricted to in-frame sequences. Some clones are absent from its copies; in checked studies, under half trace to an unresolved V gene, and the reason for the others is unknown. D and trimming were read from the DNA, whereas the V and J calls and clone size are those reported in that table. This sample holds about 210,000 clones; 85% to 90% were observed only once. The ten largest account for 20% to 25% of the sample.

This chain is built from TRBV5-1 and TRBJ2-2; 9 bases in the junction line up with TRBD2. Sequencing input: PBMCs or T cells enriched from blood (not recorded which). The sequence came from a middle-aged woman in a cohort exposed to, infected with or recovered from COVID-19 (not recorded which). The DNA is TGCGCCAGCAGCTTGAAACTAGCGGGCGGGGAGCTGTTTTTT. It translates to CASSLKLAGGELFF.